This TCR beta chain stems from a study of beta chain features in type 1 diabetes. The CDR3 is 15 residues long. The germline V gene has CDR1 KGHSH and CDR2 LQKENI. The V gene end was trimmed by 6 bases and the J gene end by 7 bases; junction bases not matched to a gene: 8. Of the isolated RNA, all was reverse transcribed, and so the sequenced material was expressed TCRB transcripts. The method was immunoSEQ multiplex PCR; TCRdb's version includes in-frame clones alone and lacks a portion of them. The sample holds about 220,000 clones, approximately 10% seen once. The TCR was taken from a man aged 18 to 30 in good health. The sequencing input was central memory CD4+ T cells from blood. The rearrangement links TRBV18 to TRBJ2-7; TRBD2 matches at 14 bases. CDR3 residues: CASSPGLAGAGEQYF. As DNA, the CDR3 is TGTGCCAGCTCTCCGGGACTAGCGGGAGCGGGAGAGCAGTACTTC.